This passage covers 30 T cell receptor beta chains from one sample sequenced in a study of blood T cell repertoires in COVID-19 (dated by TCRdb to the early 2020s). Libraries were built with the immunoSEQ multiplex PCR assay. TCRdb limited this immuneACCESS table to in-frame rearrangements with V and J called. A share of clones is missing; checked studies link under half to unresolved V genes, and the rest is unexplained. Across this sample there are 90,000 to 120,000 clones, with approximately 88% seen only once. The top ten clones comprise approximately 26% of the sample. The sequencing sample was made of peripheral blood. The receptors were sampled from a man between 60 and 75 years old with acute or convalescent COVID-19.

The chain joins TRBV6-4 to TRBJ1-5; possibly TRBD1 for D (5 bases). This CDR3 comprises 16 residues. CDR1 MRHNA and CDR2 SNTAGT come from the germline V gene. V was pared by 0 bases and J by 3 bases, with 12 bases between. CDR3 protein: CASSDSARGPNQPQHF. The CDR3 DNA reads TGTGCCAGCAGTGACTCCGCAAGGGGCCCCAATCAGCCCCAGCATTTT.

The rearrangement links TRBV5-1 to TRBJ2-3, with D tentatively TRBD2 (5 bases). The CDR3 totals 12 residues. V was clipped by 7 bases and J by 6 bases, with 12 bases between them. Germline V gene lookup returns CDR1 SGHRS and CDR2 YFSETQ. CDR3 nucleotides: TGCGCCAGCCAATTCACGGGGGATACGCAGTATTTT. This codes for CASQFTGDTQYF.

The CDR3 nucleotides read TGCGCCAGCAGCCAGCCGACTAGCGGGAGCTACGAGCAGTACTTC. The encoded protein is CASSQPTSGSYEQYF. The rearrangement joins TRBV4-1 to TRBJ2-7; 12 nucleotides agree with TRBD2. V shed 3 bases, J shed 3 bases, and the junction held 3 bases outside the gene matches. The CDR3 is 15 residues long. Germline V gene data show CDR1 as MGHRA and CDR2 as YSYEKL.

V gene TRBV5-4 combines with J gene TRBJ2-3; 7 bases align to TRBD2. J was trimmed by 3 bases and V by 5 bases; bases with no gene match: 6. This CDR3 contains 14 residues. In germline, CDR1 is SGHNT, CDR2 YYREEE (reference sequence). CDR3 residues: CASRGAGITDTQYF. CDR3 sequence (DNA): TGTGCCAGCAGAGGAGCGGGGATTACAGATACGCAGTATTTT.

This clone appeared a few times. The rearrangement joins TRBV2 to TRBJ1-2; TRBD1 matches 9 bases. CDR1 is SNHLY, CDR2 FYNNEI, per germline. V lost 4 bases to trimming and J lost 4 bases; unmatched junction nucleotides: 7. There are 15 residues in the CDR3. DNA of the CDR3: TGTGCCAGCAGTGGGGACAGGGTAGTAAGCTATGGCTACACCTTC. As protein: CASSGDRVVSYGYTF. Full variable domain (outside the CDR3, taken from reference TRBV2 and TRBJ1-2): EPEVTQTPSHQVTQMGQEVILRCVPISNHLYFYWYRQILGQKVEFLVSFYNNEISEKSEIFDDQFSVERPDGSNFTLKIRSTKLEDSAMYFCASSGDRVVSYGYTFGSGTRLTVV.

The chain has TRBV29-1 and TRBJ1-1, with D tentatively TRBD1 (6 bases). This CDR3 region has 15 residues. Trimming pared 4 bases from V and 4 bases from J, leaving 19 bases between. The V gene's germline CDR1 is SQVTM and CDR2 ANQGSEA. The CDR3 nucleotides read TGCAGCGTTGCTTCCTTGGGACGGGGGGCCACTGAAGCTTTCTTT. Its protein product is CSVASLGRGATEAFF.

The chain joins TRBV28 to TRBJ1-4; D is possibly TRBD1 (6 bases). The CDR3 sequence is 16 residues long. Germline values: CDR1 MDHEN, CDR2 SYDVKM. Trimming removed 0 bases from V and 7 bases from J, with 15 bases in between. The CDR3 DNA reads TGTGCCAGCAGTTTATGGGTGGGGGGGGCTGGTGAAAAACTGTTTTTT. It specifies CASSLWVGGAGEKLFF.

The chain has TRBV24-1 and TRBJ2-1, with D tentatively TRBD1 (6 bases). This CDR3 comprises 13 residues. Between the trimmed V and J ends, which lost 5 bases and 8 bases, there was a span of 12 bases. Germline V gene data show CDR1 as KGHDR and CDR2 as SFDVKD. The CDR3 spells CATSVTGGDEQFF. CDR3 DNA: TGTGCCACCAGTGTGACAGGCGGTGATGAGCAGTTCTTC.

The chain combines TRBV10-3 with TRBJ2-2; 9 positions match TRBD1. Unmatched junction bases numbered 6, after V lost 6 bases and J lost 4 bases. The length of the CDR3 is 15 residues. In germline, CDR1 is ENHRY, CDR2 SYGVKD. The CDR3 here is CAIRAGTGSTGELFF. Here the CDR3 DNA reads TGTGCCATCAGGGCCGGGACAGGGTCCACCGGGGAGCTGTTTTTT.

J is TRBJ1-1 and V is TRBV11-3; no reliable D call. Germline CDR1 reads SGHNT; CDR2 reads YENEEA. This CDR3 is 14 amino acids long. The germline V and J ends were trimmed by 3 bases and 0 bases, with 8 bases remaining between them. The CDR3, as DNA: TGTGCCAGCAGCTTCAATCCAGTGAACACTGAAGCTTTCTTT. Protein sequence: CASSFNPVNTEAFF.

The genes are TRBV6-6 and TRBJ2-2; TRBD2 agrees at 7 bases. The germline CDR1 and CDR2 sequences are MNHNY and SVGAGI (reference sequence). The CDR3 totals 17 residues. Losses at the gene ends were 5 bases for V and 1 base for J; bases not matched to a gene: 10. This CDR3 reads CASSRYRDYMNTGELFF. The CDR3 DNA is TGTGCCAGCAGTCGATATAGGGACTATATGAACACCGGGGAGCTGTTTTTT.

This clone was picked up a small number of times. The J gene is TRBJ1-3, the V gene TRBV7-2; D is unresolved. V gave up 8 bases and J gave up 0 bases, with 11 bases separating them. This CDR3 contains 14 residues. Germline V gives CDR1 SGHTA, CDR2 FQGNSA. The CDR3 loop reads CASAPTNSGNTIYF. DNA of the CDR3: TGTGCCAGCGCCCCGACAAACTCTGGAAACACCATATATTTT.

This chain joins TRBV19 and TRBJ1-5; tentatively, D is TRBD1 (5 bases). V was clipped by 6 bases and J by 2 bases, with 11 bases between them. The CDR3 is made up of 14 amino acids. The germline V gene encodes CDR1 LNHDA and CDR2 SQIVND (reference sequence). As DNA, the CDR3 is TGTGCCAGTAGCCAGGGCGGGGGCAATCAGCCCCAGCATTTT. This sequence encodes CASSQGGGNQPQHF.

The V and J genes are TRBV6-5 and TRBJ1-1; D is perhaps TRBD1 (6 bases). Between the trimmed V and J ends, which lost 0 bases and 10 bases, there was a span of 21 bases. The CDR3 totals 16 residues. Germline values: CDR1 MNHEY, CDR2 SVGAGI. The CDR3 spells CASSYSILRGPGGAFF. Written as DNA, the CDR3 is TGTGCCAGCAGTTACTCGATACTGCGGGGGCCGGGGGGAGCTTTCTTT.

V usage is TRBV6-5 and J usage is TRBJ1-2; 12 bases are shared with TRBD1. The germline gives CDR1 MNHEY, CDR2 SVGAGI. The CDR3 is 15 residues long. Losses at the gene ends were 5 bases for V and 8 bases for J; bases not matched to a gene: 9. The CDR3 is CASSRPGTGGRGYTF. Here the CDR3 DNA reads TGTGCCAGCAGTCGCCCCGGGACAGGGGGCAGAGGCTACACCTTC.

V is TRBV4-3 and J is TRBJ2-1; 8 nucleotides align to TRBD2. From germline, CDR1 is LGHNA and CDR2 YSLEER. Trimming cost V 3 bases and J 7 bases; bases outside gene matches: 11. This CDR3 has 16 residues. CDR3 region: CASSHSRSGSTNEQFF. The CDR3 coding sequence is TGCGCCAGCAGCCACAGCCGGAGCGGGAGTACAAATGAGCAGTTCTTC.

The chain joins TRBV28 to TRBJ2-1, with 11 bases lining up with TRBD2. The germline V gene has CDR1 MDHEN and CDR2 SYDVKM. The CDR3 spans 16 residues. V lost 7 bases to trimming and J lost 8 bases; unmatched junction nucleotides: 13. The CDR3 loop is CASNFGLAGAGDEQFF. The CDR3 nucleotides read TGTGCCAGCAACTTCGGACTAGCGGGCGCCGGCGATGAGCAGTTCTTC.

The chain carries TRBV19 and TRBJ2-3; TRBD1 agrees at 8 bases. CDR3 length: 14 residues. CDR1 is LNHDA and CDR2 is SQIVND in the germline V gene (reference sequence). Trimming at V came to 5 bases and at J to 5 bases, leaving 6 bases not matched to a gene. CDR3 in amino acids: CASSPGTGGDTQYF. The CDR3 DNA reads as TGTGCCAGTAGTCCCGGGACAGGAGGAGATACGCAGTATTTT.

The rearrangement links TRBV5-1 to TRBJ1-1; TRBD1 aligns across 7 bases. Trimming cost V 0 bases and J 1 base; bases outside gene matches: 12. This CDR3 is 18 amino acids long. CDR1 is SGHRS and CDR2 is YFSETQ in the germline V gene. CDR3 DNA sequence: TGCGCCAGCAGCTTGGCCACCAGGGGGGTCAACAAGAACACTGAAGCTTTCTTT. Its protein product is CASSLATRGVNKNTEAFF.

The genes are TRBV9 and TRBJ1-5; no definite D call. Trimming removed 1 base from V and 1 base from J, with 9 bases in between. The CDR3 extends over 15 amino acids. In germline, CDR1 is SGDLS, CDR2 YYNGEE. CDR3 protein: CASSVTMGSNQPQHF. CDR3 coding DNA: TGTGCCAGCAGCGTAACGATGGGCAGCAATCAGCCCCAGCATTTT.

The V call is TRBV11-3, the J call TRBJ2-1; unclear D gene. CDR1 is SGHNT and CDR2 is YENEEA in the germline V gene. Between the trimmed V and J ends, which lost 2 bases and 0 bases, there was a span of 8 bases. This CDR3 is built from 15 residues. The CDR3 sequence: CASSLNAGSYNEQFF. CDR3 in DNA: TGTGCCAGCAGCTTAAACGCCGGCTCCTACAATGAGCAGTTCTTC. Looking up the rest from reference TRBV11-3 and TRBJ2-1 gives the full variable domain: EAGVVQSPRYKIIEKKQPVAFWCNPISGHNTLYWYLQNLGQGPELLIRYENEEAVDDSQLPKDRFSAERLKGVDSTLKIQPAELGDSAVYLCASSLNAGSYNEQFFGPGTRLTVL.

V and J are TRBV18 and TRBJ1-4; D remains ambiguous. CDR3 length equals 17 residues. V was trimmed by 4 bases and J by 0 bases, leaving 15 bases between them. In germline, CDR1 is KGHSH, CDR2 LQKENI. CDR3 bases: TGTGCCAGCTCACTCCTGGACTTGTCCACAACTAATGAAAAACTGTTTTTT. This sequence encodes CASSLLDLSTTNEKLFF.

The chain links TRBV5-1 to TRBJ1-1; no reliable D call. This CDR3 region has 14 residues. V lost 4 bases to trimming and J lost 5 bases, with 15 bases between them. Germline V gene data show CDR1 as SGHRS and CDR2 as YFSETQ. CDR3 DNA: TGCGCCAGCAGCCCGCAAGGCGGCACGACTGAAGCTTTCTTT. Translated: CASSPQGGTTEAFF. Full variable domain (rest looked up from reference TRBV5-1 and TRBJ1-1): KAGVTQTPRYLIKTRGQQVTLSCSPISGHRSVSWYQQTPGQGLQFLFEYFSETQRNKGNFPGRFSGRQFSNSRSEMNVSTLELGDSALYLCASSPQGGTTEAFFGQGTRLTVV.

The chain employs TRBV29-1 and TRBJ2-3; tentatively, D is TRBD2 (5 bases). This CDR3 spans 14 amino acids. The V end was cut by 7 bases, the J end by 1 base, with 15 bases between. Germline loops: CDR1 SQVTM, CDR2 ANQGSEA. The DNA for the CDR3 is TGCAGCGCCGCCCGAGGGCAGGGCACAGATACGCAGTATTTT. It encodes CSAARGQGTDTQYF.

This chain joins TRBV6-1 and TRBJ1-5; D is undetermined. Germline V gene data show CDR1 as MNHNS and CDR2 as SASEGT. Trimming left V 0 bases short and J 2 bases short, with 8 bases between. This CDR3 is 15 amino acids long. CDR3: CASSEAHGGNQPQHF. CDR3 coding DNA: TGTGCCAGCAGTGAAGCGCACGGGGGCAATCAGCCCCAGCATTTT.

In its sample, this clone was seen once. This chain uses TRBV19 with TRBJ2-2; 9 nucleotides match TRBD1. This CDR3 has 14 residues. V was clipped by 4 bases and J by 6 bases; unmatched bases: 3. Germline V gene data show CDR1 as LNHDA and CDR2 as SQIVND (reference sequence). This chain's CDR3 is CASSTTGGSGELFF. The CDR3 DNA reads TGTGCCAGTAGTACGACAGGGGGGTCCGGGGAGCTGTTTTTT.

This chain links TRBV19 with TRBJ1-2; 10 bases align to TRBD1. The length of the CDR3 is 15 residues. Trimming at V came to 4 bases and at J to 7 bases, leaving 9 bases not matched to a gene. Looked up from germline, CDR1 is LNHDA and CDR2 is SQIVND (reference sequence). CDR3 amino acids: CASSKPGQGPPGYTF. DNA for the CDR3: TGTGCCAGTAGTAAGCCGGGACAGGGGCCCCCTGGCTACACCTTC.

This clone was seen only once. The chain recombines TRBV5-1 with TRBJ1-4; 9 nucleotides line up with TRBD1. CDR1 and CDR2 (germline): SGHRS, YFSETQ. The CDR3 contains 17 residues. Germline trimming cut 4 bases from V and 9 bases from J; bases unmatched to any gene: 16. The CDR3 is CASSPGTGRSWGQKLFF. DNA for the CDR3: TGCGCCAGCAGCCCCGGGACAGGGCGGAGTTGGGGCCAAAAACTGTTTTTT.

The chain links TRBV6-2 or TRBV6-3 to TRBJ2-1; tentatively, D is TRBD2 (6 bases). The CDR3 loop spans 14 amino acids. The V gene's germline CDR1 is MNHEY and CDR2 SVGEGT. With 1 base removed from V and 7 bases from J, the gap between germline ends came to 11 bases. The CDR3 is CASSYWDWKNEQFF. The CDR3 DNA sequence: TGTGCCAGCAGTTACTGGGACTGGAAGAATGAGCAGTTCTTC.

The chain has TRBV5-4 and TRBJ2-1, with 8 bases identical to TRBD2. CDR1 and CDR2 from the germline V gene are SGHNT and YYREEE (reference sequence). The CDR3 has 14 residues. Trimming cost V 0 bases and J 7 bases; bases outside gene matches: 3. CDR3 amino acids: CASSLGLARNEQFF. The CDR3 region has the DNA TGTGCCAGCAGCTTGGGACTAGCGCGGAATGAGCAGTTCTTC.